This T cell receptor (beta chain) was captured by sequencing in a study of somatic mutations in cytotoxic T cells in rheumatoid arthritis. The assay was immunoSEQ multiplex PCR, and TCRdb's table has in-frame clones only and misses some. The table records 18,000 or so clones, less than 75% of them present only once. Sequencing used CD8+ T cells sorted from blood. The clonotype originates from a woman in her fifties or sixties in good health.

Written as DNA, the CDR3 is TGTGCCAGCAGTGAAGTGGGCATCCGAGACGAGCAGTACTTC. It encodes CASSEVGIRDEQYF. The chain is built from TRBV6-1 and TRBJ2-7; D is undetermined. Trimming cost V 1 base and J 5 bases, with 12 bases left between them. This CDR3 contains 14 residues. In germline, CDR1 is MNHNS, CDR2 SASEGT.